The 29 T cell receptor beta chains in this list originate from one sample, sequenced in a study of radiotherapy plus CTLA-4 blockade in lung cancer. Method: immunoSEQ multiplex PCR; TCRdb's copy keeps in-frame clones and lacks some. This sample has 45,000 or so clones; around 69% occur once, and the top ten carry just under 8.5%. Sequencing used peripheral blood, obtained from a patient treated with radiotherapy plus ipilimumab. The receptor set was obtained from a human donor with non-small cell lung cancer who had stable disease on radiotherapy plus ipilimumab.

V and J are TRBV12-5 and TRBJ2-7; 13 bases fit TRBD2. The CDR3 covers 15 residues. V trimming: 6 bases; J trimming: 3 bases; junction bases outside the gene matches: 5. Germline CDR1 is LGHNT and CDR2 is FRNRAP. This CDR3 reads CASGFGTSGDYEQYF. In DNA form, the CDR3 reads TGTGCTAGTGGCTTCGGGACTAGCGGGGACTACGAGCAGTACTTC.

The rearrangement links TRBV5-1 to TRBJ2-6, with D perhaps TRBD2 (7 bases). CDR1 and CDR2 (germline): SGHRS, YFSETQ. V lost 6 bases, J lost 0 bases, and 10 bases lay in between. This CDR3 comprises 15 residues. The CDR3 nucleotides are TGCGCCAGCAACAGGGAGGGCTCTGGGGCCAACGTCCTGACTTTC. Amino acid sequence: CASNREGSGANVLTF.

This clone was found once. The chain carries TRBV7-3 and TRBJ2-2, with D hard to call. V shed 0 bases and J shed 4 bases, with 3 bases lying between them. The CDR3 is 13 amino acids. Germline V gene data show CDR1 as SGHTA and CDR2 as FQGTGA. The CDR3 nucleotides read TGTGCCAGCAGCTTAACCTCCACCGGGGAGCTGTTTTTT. The encoded protein is CASSLTSTGELFF. The whole variable domain, remainder taken from reference TRBV7-3 and TRBJ2-2, is GAGVSQTPSNKVTEKGKYVELRCDPISGHTALYWYRQSLGQGPEFLIYFQGTGAADDSGLPNDRFFAVRPEGSVSTLKIQRTERGDSAVYLCASSLTSTGELFFGEGSRLTVL.

This rearrangement joins TRBV2 to TRBJ2-7, with 7 bases identical to TRBD1. The germline CDR1 and CDR2 sequences are SNHLY and FYNNEI. This CDR3 region has 12 residues. V was clipped by 6 bases and J by 3 bases; unmatched bases: 2. CDR3 sequence reads: CASSGDSYEQYF. In nucleotides, the CDR3 is TGTGCCAGCAGCGGGGACAGCTACGAGCAGTACTTC.

This chain uses TRBV5-1 with TRBJ2-2; D gene unclear. The length of the CDR3 is 15 residues. Trimming left V 6 bases short and J 2 bases short, with 14 bases between. From germline, CDR1 is SGHRS and CDR2 YFSETQ. The CDR3 region is CASTTYSLNTGELFF. The CDR3 nucleotides read TGCGCCAGCACAACTTACTCTCTAAACACCGGGGAGCTGTTTTTT.

V is TRBV1 and J is TRBJ2-2; no DNA check was done on the table's D call, TRBD2. TRBV1 is a listed pseudogene. The CDR3 length is 21 residues. DNA of the CDR3: TGCACCAGCAGCCAAGTAACGCTCCTTGGACTAGCGGGGGTCTCCACCGGGGAGCTGTTTTTT. Translation gives CTSSQVTLLGLAGVSTGELFF.

In this sample, this clone turned up a few times. This chain uses TRBV28 with TRBJ2-1; TRBD2 is a possible D gene (5 bases). The CDR3 is made up of 15 amino acids. Trimming removed 5 bases at V and 5 bases at J, with 16 bases between. Germline values: CDR1 MDHEN, CDR2 SYDVKM. DNA of the CDR3: TGTGCCAGCAGTACCCCTAGCCAGCCTCACAATGAGCAGTTCTTC. Encoded protein: CASSTPSQPHNEQFF.

J is TRBJ1-6 and V is TRBV9; no clear D gene. The V gene's germline CDR1 is SGDLS and CDR2 YYNGEE. Trimming removed 3 bases at V and 5 bases at J, with 12 bases between. The CDR3 consists of 15 residues. In DNA form, the CDR3 reads TGTGCCAGCAGCGGGTCCCTGGCCCATAATTCACCCCTCCACTTT. Translated, it gives CASSGSLAHNSPLHF.

This chain joins TRBV6-5 and TRBJ1-5; weak D call: TRBD1 (5 bases). Looked up from germline, CDR1 is MNHEY and CDR2 is SVGAGI. The CDR3 runs 13 residues. V gave up 7 bases and J gave up 6 bases, with 13 bases separating them. For the CDR3, the DNA is TGTGCCAGCAAGGGCCCTGGGGGTCAGCCCCAGCATTTT. As protein: CASKGPGGQPQHF.

J is TRBJ2-7 and V is TRBV4-1; a possible D gene is TRBD2 (6 bases). V lost 2 bases to trimming and J lost 0 bases, with 8 bases between them. The germline CDR1 and CDR2 sequences are MGHRA and YSYEKL. The length of the CDR3 is 14 residues. CDR3 residues: CASSQRGDSYEQYF. The CDR3 DNA sequence: TGCGCCAGCAGCCAACGCGGGGACTCCTACGAGCAGTACTTC.

There are a few counts of this clone. The chain is built from TRBV7-2 and TRBJ2-7, with D uncertain. The V gene lost 5 bases and the J gene lost 6 bases, with 17 bases spanning the gap. The CDR3 runs 14 residues. Germline CDR1 is SGHTA and CDR2 is FQGNSA. The CDR3 here is CASSSDSRSIEQYF. The CDR3 DNA reads as TGTGCCAGCAGCAGTGACTCACGATCCATCGAGCAGTACTTC.

V gene TRBV13 combines with J gene TRBJ2-3; D is unresolved. This CDR3 has 11 residues. Looked up from germline, CDR1 is PRHDT and CDR2 is FYEKMQ (reference sequence). Trimming stripped 5 bases from V and 5 bases from J, with 5 bases between. CDR3 sequence: CASSPGDTQYF. The CDR3 region has the DNA TGTGCCAGCAGCCCTGGAGATACGCAGTATTTT.

The chain couples TRBV28 to TRBJ2-5; 10 nucleotides line up with TRBD1. The DNA end is more similar to TRBJ2-7, so the J call may be wrong. CDR3 length: 15 amino acids. CDR1 MDHEN and CDR2 SYDVKM come from the germline V gene. In nucleotides, the CDR3 is TGTGCCAGCAGTTCCCCGGGACAGGGGAGCTACGAGCAGTACTTC. Amino acids: CASSSPGQGSYEQYF.

This clone was seen a single time. J is TRBJ1-1 and V is TRBV28, with D possibly matching TRBD1 (5 bases). The V end was cut by 5 bases, the J end by 1 base, with 17 bases between. The CDR3 is made up of 16 amino acids. The germline V gene has CDR1 MDHEN and CDR2 SYDVKM. This chain's CDR3 is CASSHGHSKGNTEAFF. The DNA for the CDR3 is TGTGCCAGCAGTCATGGACACTCAAAGGGGAACACTGAAGCTTTCTTT.

CDR3 sequence: CASSEFAGRGNTEAFF. Here the CDR3 DNA reads TGTGCCAGCAGTGAATTCGCAGGGAGAGGAAACACTGAAGCTTTCTTT. The chain links TRBV6-1 to TRBJ1-1; D is perhaps TRBD1 (5 bases). The germline CDR1 and CDR2 sequences are MNHNS and SASEGT. The CDR3 spans 16 residues. The V end was cut by 2 bases, the J end by 2 bases, with 15 bases between.

This chain links TRBV7-7 with TRBJ1-2; 7 nucleotides match TRBD1. Per the germline V gene, CDR1 is SSHAT and CDR2 is FNYEAQ (reference sequence). The CDR3 totals 13 residues. The V segment lost 8 bases and the J segment 4 bases; nucleotides outside the gene matches: 7. CDR3 in amino acids: CASGVGTAYGYTF. The DNA of the CDR3 is TGTGCCAGCGGGGTTGGGACAGCCTATGGCTACACCTTC.

The CDR3 loop is CASSIDTNTGELFF. Here the CDR3 DNA reads TGCGCCAGCAGCATAGACACGAACACCGGGGAGCTGTTTTTT. The rearrangement uses TRBV5-1 and TRBJ2-2; D gene uncertain. Looked up from germline, CDR1 is SGHRS and CDR2 is YFSETQ. This CDR3 is built from 14 residues. V lost 4 bases and J 0 bases, leaving 7 bases between the germline ends.

The chain has TRBV28 and TRBJ1-5, with D perhaps TRBD1 (5 bases). Per the germline V gene, CDR1 is MDHEN and CDR2 is SYDVKM. This CDR3 comprises 14 residues. V was pared by 6 bases and J by 0 bases, with 9 bases between. In DNA, the CDR3 is TGTGCCAGCAGCAGGGTCTTTAGCAATCAGCCCCAGCATTTT. It translates to CASSRVFSNQPQHF.

The V call is TRBV7-2, the J call TRBJ2-1, with unresolved D. CDR1 is SGHTA and CDR2 is FQGNSA in the germline V gene. Trimming left V 3 bases short and J 5 bases short, with 11 bases between. This CDR3 comprises 14 residues. The CDR3 DNA reads as TGTGCCAGCAGCTTTCTGACCCAGCACAATGAGCAGTTCTTC. Its translation: CASSFLTQHNEQFF. Filled out from reference TRBV7-2 and TRBJ2-1, the complete variable domain reads GAGVSQSPSNKVTEKGKDVELRCDPISGHTALYWYRQSLGQGLEFLIYFQGNSAPDKSGLPSDRFSAERTGGSVSTLTIQRTQQEDSAVYLCASSFLTQHNEQFFGPGTRLTVL.

This chain connects TRBV15 to TRBJ2-5; D possibly corresponds to TRBD2 (5 bases). The V end was cut by 1 base, the J end by 6 bases, with 15 bases between. The length of the CDR3 is 15 residues. Germline assignment: CDR1 LNHNV and CDR2 YYDKDF (reference sequence). This chain's CDR3 is CATSRAEDFGKTQYF. Written as DNA, the CDR3 is TGTGCCACCAGCAGAGCGGAGGATTTCGGCAAGACCCAGTACTTC.

This rearrangement joins TRBV5-1 to TRBJ2-7; no clear D gene. Germline CDR1 and CDR2: SGHRS and YFSETQ. V shed 0 bases and J shed 4 bases, with 11 bases lying between them. This CDR3 has 14 amino acids. This CDR3 is CASSLEQTRYEQYF. CDR3 nucleotide sequence: TGCGCCAGCAGCTTGGAGCAGACAAGATACGAGCAGTACTTC.

A single count supports this clone. CDR3 amino acids: CASKLAGSSYEQYF. CDR3 DNA sequence: TGTGCCAGCAAACTAGCGGGGAGCTCCTACGAGCAGTACTTC. The V gene is TRBV19, the J gene TRBJ2-7; TRBD2 matches 10 bases. The V gene's germline CDR1 is LNHDA and CDR2 SQIVND (reference sequence). The CDR3 sequence is 14 residues long. The V gene end was trimmed by 9 bases and the J gene end by 0 bases; junction bases not matched to a gene: 5.

The chain uses TRBV7-2 and TRBJ2-4; TRBD1 might be the D (5 bases). V lost 5 bases and J lost 3, with 20 bases in between. The CDR3 spans 17 residues. CDR1 is SGHTA, CDR2 FQGNSA, per germline. CDR3 in amino acids: CASSPFQARARKNIQYF. For the CDR3, the DNA is TGTGCCAGCAGCCCATTTCAAGCCAGGGCCCGCAAAAACATTCAGTACTTC.

The chain employs TRBV4-1 and TRBJ1-2; D remains unclear. The germline V gene encodes CDR1 MGHRA and CDR2 YSYEKL. There are 15 residues in the CDR3. V was trimmed by 0 bases and J by 1 base, leaving 9 bases between them. The CDR3 is CASSQERRINYGYTF. DNA for the CDR3: TGCGCCAGCAGCCAAGAGCGTAGGATTAACTATGGCTACACCTTC.

In its sample, this clone was seen a few times. This chain uses TRBV18 with TRBJ2-7; no firm D call. The ends were cut back, 3 bases at V and 1 base at J, with 4 bases in the middle. CDR3 length: 12 amino acids. The germline gives CDR1 KGHSH, CDR2 LQKENI. The CDR3 protein is CASSPSSYEQYV. The CDR3 DNA follows: TGTGCCAGCTCACCTTCTTCCTACGAGCAGTACGTC.

The chain combines TRBV11-2 with TRBJ1-4; 7 nucleotides match TRBD1. CDR3 length: 15 residues. The germline V gene encodes CDR1 SGHAT and CDR2 FQNNGV. After removal of 3 bases from V and 3 bases from J, the junction contained 4 bases not matched to a gene. The CDR3 is CASSFSTGANEKLFF. CDR3 sequence (DNA): TGTGCCAGCAGCTTCAGCACAGGGGCTAATGAAAAACTGTTTTTT.

This chain uses TRBV7-8 with TRBJ2-2; 7 bases match TRBD1. V lost 5 bases and J lost 7; bases outside the gene matches: 7. Germline assignment: CDR1 SGHVS and CDR2 FQNEAQ. The CDR3 sequence is 14 residues long. CDR3 bases: TGTGCCAGCAGCCTAAGGGACAGTAGCGGGGAGCTGTTTTTT. Protein sequence: CASSLRDSSGELFF.

The chain combines TRBV11-2 with TRBJ1-1; D gene unclear. There are 13 residues in the CDR3. Germline V gene sequence: CDR1 SGHAT, CDR2 FQNNGV. V was shortened by 5 bases and J by 3 bases, with 10 bases between the two germline ends. The CDR3 region is CASSLTEDTEAFF. The CDR3 DNA sequence: TGTGCCAGCAGCCTTACGGAGGACACTGAAGCTTTCTTT.

This rearrangement joins TRBV12-5 to TRBJ2-3; 13 bases fit TRBD2. V lost 6 bases and J lost 3; bases outside the gene matches: 6. The CDR3 contains 16 residues. CDR1 and CDR2 (germline): LGHNT, FRNRAP. CDR3 region: CASGVGLAGTTDTQYF. CDR3 in DNA: TGTGCTAGTGGCGTGGGACTAGCGGGAACTACAGATACGCAGTATTTT.